The entry below gives a single T cell receptor beta chain sequence along with its context. No antigen is known for it. CDR3 length: 16 amino acids. Germline CDR1 is KGHSH and CDR2 is LQKENI. V lost 2 bases, J lost 2 bases, and 7 bases stayed unmatched. This sample was taken from a study of OX40 agonist ivuxolimab in advanced cancers. In the study overall: Patients in dose escalation had liver, melanoma, kidney or head and neck cancers. There were three patients with partial responses, one having hepatocellular carcinoma and two cutaneous melanoma.

Points from the study as a whole: Near-lowest levels of clonal expansion characterized partial responders at 0.1-3.0 mg/kg.

Here immunoSEQ multiplex PCR was the method, and the copy in TCRdb shows in-frame clones only, minus some. The table lists 40,000 to 60,000 clones, 85% to 95% of them singletons, with 24% in the top ten. Collection of blood occurred at baseline, at cycle 4 day 1, and at cycle 7 day 1. Sample: CD4+ or CD8+ T cells sorted from blood, taken in a trial of the OX40 agonist ivuxolimab. The receptor's source is an adult with an advanced solid tumor such as melanoma, head and neck, liver or kidney cancer. The chain carries TRBV18 and TRBJ2-7; 9 nucleotides line up with TRBD1. The CDR3 loop reads CASSPTTGGVAYEQYF. CDR3 nucleotide sequence: TGTGCCAGCTCACCAACGACAGGGGGGGTAGCCTACGAGCAGTACTTC.